One sample yielded the 25 T cell receptor beta chains listed below, sequenced in a study of blood T cell repertoires in COVID-19. Here immunoSEQ multiplex PCR was the method, and the copy in TCRdb shows in-frame clones only, minus some. The sample has some 200,000 clones, over 80% seen once. The sequencing sample was made of peripheral blood. Receptors originate from a woman in her 40s with acute or convalescent COVID-19.

This chain links TRBV7-8 with TRBJ1-2, with 10 bases fitting TRBD1. Germline V gene sequence: CDR1 SGHVS, CDR2 FQNEAQ. The CDR3 has 16 residues. J was trimmed by 7 bases and V by 4 bases; bases with no gene match: 12. The CDR3, as DNA: TGTGCCAGCAGCTCCGTTTCCGGGACAGGGGTCGTTGGCTACACCTTC. It yields the protein CASSSVSGTGVVGYTF.

This rearrangement joins TRBV29-1 to TRBJ1-2; D is possibly TRBD1 (6 bases). The V end lost 1 base, the J end lost 4 bases, and 16 bases lay between the germline ends. Germline CDR1 reads SQVTM; CDR2 reads ANQGSEA. This CDR3 contains 15 residues. In DNA, the CDR3 is TGCAGCGTTGAAGGGGGTACAGGGTTCTCCTATGGCTACACCTTC. It translates to CSVEGGTGFSYGYTF.

The V gene is TRBV9, the J gene TRBJ2-7, with 9 bases fitting TRBD1. Germline V gene lookup returns CDR1 SGDLS and CDR2 YYNGEE. V trimming: 2 bases; J trimming: 7 bases; junction bases outside the gene matches: 10. The length of the CDR3 is 15 residues. As DNA, the CDR3 is TGTGCCAGCAGCGTCCGTGGACAGGGGATAGGGGAGCAGTACTTC. Its translation is CASSVRGQGIGEQYF.

This chain uses TRBV10-3 with TRBJ1-1; TRBD1 aligns across 11 bases. The CDR3 has 15 amino acids. The J segment lost 2 bases and the V segment lost 4 bases, leaving 3 bases of the junction unmatched. Looked up from germline, CDR1 is ENHRY and CDR2 is SYGVKD. In DNA, the CDR3 is TGTGCCATCAGTGGGACAGGGGGCCGTAACACTGAAGCTTTCTTT. Amino acid sequence: CAISGTGGRNTEAFF.

This clone was recorded a few times. The gene calls are TRBV2 and TRBJ1-1; 8 bases align to TRBD1. Germline V CDR1 and CDR2: SNHLY, FYNNEI. This CDR3 spans 15 amino acids. With 5 bases clipped from V and 4 bases from J, the junction kept 9 bases outside the gene matches. The CDR3, as DNA: TGTGCCAGCAGTCCTTTTTTAACAGGGGGCACTGAAGCTTTCTTT. This translates into CASSPFLTGGTEAFF.

The chain recombines TRBV28 with TRBJ2-1, with D tentatively TRBD2 (5 bases). Germline V gene data show CDR1 as MDHEN and CDR2 as SYDVKM. V shed 6 bases and J shed 7 bases, with 7 bases lying between them. The CDR3 is 11 amino acids. CDR3 in amino acids: CASRRRNEQFF. In DNA, the CDR3 is TGTGCCAGCAGGAGGAGGAATGAGCAGTTCTTC. Full variable domain (rest looked up from reference TRBV28 and TRBJ2-1): DVKVTQSSRYLVKRTGEKVFLECVQDMDHENMFWYRQDPGLGLRLIYFSYDVKMKEKGDIPEGYSVSREKKERFSLILESASTNQTSMYLCASRRRNEQFFGPGTRLTVL.

The chain has TRBV18 and TRBJ2-2; D is perhaps TRBD2 (6 bases). Germline V gene lookup returns CDR1 KGHSH and CDR2 LQKENI. This CDR3 is built from 18 residues. The germline V and J ends were trimmed by 3 bases and 4 bases, with 21 bases remaining between them. CDR3 residues: CASSPQDLGRGGTGELFF. CDR3 DNA sequence: TGTGCCAGCTCACCGCAAGACCTCGGGCGGGGAGGCACCGGGGAGCTGTTTTTT.

The V call is TRBV27, the J call TRBJ2-7; 8 bases fit TRBD2. This CDR3 contains 15 residues. The V segment lost 4 bases and the J segment 2 bases; nucleotides outside the gene matches: 7. Germline CDR1 is MNHEY and CDR2 is SMNVEV (reference sequence). CDR3 DNA sequence: TGTGCCAGCAGTTCGAAGCGCGGGGGGCCCTACGAGCAGTACTTC. Translating it yields CASSSKRGGPYEQYF.

The chain uses TRBV7-2 and TRBJ2-1; 12 positions match TRBD2. Unmatched junction bases numbered 2, after V lost 8 bases and J lost 6 bases. CDR1 is SGHTA, CDR2 FQGNSA, per germline. This CDR3 region has 13 residues. CDR3 loop: CASLAGGRNEQFF. CDR3 DNA: TGTGCCAGCCTAGCGGGAGGGCGCAATGAGCAGTTCTTC.

This clone came up a few times. This chain's CDR3 is CASSNQGSGTEAFF. The CDR3 nucleotides read TGTGCCAGCTCTAATCAGGGGTCGGGGACTGAAGCTTTCTTT. The chain links TRBV18 to TRBJ1-1; a possible D gene is TRBD1 (6 bases). V was cut by 6 bases and J by 5 bases, with 16 bases left in between. This CDR3 spans 14 amino acids. Germline V gives CDR1 KGHSH, CDR2 LQKENI.

The V and J genes are TRBV5-1 and TRBJ2-1, with TRBD1 as a possible D gene (8 bases). Germline loops: CDR1 SGHRS, CDR2 YFSETQ. This CDR3 comprises 18 residues. With 3 bases removed from V and 5 bases from J, the gap between germline ends came to 24 bases. This CDR3 is CASSWRDRGGGKDNEQFF. CDR3 in DNA: TGCGCCAGCAGCTGGCGCGACAGGGGAGGGGGTAAGGACAATGAGCAGTTCTTC.

The chain recombines TRBV6-5 with TRBJ2-2, with a weak D call TRBD1 (5 bases). There are 15 residues in the CDR3. Looked up from germline, CDR1 is MNHEY and CDR2 is SVGAGI. Trimming removed 5 bases from V and 4 bases from J, with 14 bases in between. CDR3 sequence reads: CASSPEGHFTGELFF. The CDR3 coding sequence is TGTGCCAGCAGTCCCGAAGGACACTTCACCGGGGAGCTGTTTTTT.

V usage is TRBV28 and J usage is TRBJ1-1, with D uncertain. This CDR3 comprises 12 residues. Per germline, CDR1 MDHEN and CDR2 SYDVKM. V lost 2 bases and J lost 5, with 6 bases in between. Here the CDR3 reads CASSLRDTEAFF. In nucleotides, the CDR3 is TGTGCCAGCAGTTTAAGAGATACTGAAGCTTTCTTT.

The rearrangement joins TRBV9 to TRBJ2-1; 12 bases agree with TRBD1. V dropped 0 bases and J dropped 9; count of bases not matched to a gene: 7. There are 16 residues in the CDR3. Germline assignment: CDR1 SGDLS and CDR2 YYNGEE. The CDR3, as DNA: TGTGCCAGCAGCGTAGCGGGACAGGGGGCTGGAGGTGAGCAGTTCTTC. Translation gives CASSVAGQGAGGEQFF.

This rearrangement joins TRBV6-5 to TRBJ1-1, with 7 bases aligning to TRBD1. V was clipped by 5 bases and J by 4 bases; unmatched bases: 10. Germline V gene sequence: CDR1 MNHEY, CDR2 SVGAGI. The CDR3 is made up of 15 amino acids. The CDR3 here is CASSLYQGVGTEAFF. CDR3 coding DNA: TGTGCCAGCAGTCTTTATCAGGGGGTGGGCACTGAAGCTTTCTTT.

The V and J genes are TRBV15 and TRBJ2-7, with D possibly matching TRBD2 (6 bases). Germline values: CDR1 LNHNV, CDR2 YYDKDF (reference sequence). This CDR3 region has 15 residues. Trimming cost V 1 base and J 1 base, with 11 bases left between them. In DNA, the CDR3 is TGTGCCACCAGCAGAGGCGGGACTCAATCCTACGAGCAGTACTTC. It translates to CATSRGGTQSYEQYF.

The rearrangement links TRBV10-1 to TRBJ1-5; the D gene is possibly TRBD1 (6 bases). Trimming removed 5 bases from V and 4 bases from J, with 6 bases in between. Germline CDR1 and CDR2: WNHNN and SYGVQD (reference sequence). CDR3 size: 12 residues. The CDR3 DNA follows: TGCGCCAGCAGTACAGGGAATCAGCCCCAGCATTTT. This translates into CASSTGNQPQHF.

This chain links TRBV2 with TRBJ1-1, with a weak D call TRBD1 (5 bases). Germline CDR1 reads SNHLY; CDR2 reads FYNNEI. The germline V and J ends were trimmed by 3 bases and 5 bases, with 10 bases remaining between them. The CDR3 runs 13 residues. In DNA form, the CDR3 reads TGTGCCAGCAGTGACAGGGAGGGGACTGAAGCTTTCTTT. Amino acid sequence: CASSDREGTEAFF.

CDR3 sequence: CASSPGQGHNSPLHF. The CDR3 nucleotides read TGTGCCAGCAGCCCGGGACAGGGACATAATTCACCCCTCCACTTT. V and J are TRBV5-5 and TRBJ1-6; TRBD1 matches 9 bases. This CDR3 has 15 amino acids. J was trimmed by 5 bases and V by 4 bases; bases with no gene match: 4. CDR1 is SGHKS and CDR2 is YYEKEE in the germline V gene (reference sequence).

This clone was seen a single time. The chain uses TRBV2 and TRBJ2-7, with a tentative D call TRBD2 (6 bases). CDR3 size: 16 residues. Trimming pared 6 bases from V and 2 bases from J, leaving 20 bases between. The germline V gene encodes CDR1 SNHLY and CDR2 FYNNEI. The CDR3 nucleotides are TGTGCCAGCAGCGATACCATAATCCGGGGGACCTACGAGCAGTACTTC. Residues: CASSDTIIRGTYEQYF. Drawing the rest from reference TRBV2 and TRBJ2-7, the complete variable domain is EPEVTQTPSHQVTQMGQEVILRCVPISNHLYFYWYRQILGQKVEFLVSFYNNEISEKSEIFDDQFSVERPDGSNFTLKIRSTKLEDSAMYFCASSDTIIRGTYEQYFGPGTRLTVT.

The V call is TRBV29-1, the J call TRBJ1-1, with 8 bases lining up with TRBD1. The CDR3 loop spans 13 amino acids. The trim removed 7 bases at V and 2 bases at J, leaving 6 bases unmatched. Germline-derived CDR1 and CDR2 are SQVTM and ANQGSEA. The CDR3 is CSAAGQGNTEAFF. Here the CDR3 DNA reads TGCAGCGCCGCCGGACAGGGAAACACTGAAGCTTTCTTT. Using reference TRBV29-1 and TRBJ1-1 for the parts outside the CDR3, the full variable domain is SAVISQKPSRDICQRGTSLTIQCQVDSQVTMMFWYRQQPGQSLTLIATANQGSEATYESGFVIDKFPISRPNLTFSTLTVSNMSPEDSSIYLCSAAGQGNTEAFFGQGTRLTVV.

V usage is TRBV15 and J usage is TRBJ1-1, with a possible D match to TRBD1 (6 bases). The CDR3 consists of 14 residues. Germline values: CDR1 LNHNV, CDR2 YYDKDF (reference sequence). With 3 bases removed from V and 5 bases from J, the gap between germline ends came to 13 bases. The CDR3 DNA reads as TGTGCCACCAGCAGCCCGGACAGATGGACTGAAGCTTTCTTT. This codes for CATSSPDRWTEAFF.

The genes are TRBV14 and TRBJ2-7; possible D gene TRBD2, 5 bases. The length of the CDR3 is 13 residues. The ends were cut back, 4 bases at V and 3 bases at J, with 10 bases in the middle. CDR1 is SGHDN and CDR2 is FVKESK in the germline V gene. CDR3 sequence (DNA): TGTGCCAGCAGCCCGGGGAACCTCTACGAGCAGTACTTC. Its translation: CASSPGNLYEQYF.

The rearrangement uses TRBV12-3 or TRBV12-4 and TRBJ2-1, with 8 bases fitting TRBD1. This CDR3 comprises 13 residues. V was pared by 2 bases and J by 8 bases, with 2 bases of the junction left unmatched. The chain's CDR3 is CASSLSGGDEQFF. In nucleotides, the CDR3 is TGTGCCAGCAGTTTATCAGGGGGCGATGAGCAGTTCTTC.

Here the CDR3 DNA reads TGCGCCAGCAGCCAAGTTTTGCGGACAGGCCAAGAGACCCAGTACTTC. Translated, it gives CASSQVLRTGQETQYF. The chain employs TRBV4-1 and TRBJ2-5, with 7 nucleotides matching TRBD1. This CDR3 is built from 16 residues. Germline lookup yields CDR1 MGHRA and CDR2 YSYEKL. V shed 1 base and J 1 base; nucleotides not matched to a gene: 6.